The 18 T cell receptor beta chains in this list originate from one sample, sequenced in a study of shared clonotypes between healthy human individuals. Sequencing was performed with immunoSEQ multiplex PCR; in TCRdb, only in-frame clones are kept and a portion is missing. The table lists approximately 1.5 million clones, about 98% of them singletons. Sequencing was done on a sample of naive CD4+ T cells sorted from blood. The sample's subset: CD45RA+ positively selected. These receptors originate from a man aged 30 to 45 in good health.

This chain joins TRBV6-5 and TRBJ2-3; the D gene is possibly TRBD2 (5 bases). Trimming took 6 bases from V and 2 from J, leaving 15 bases between them. The CDR3 runs 15 residues. Germline V gene sequence: CDR1 MNHEY, CDR2 SVGAGI. The CDR3 reads CASSYAAGYTDTQYF. CDR3 DNA sequence: TGTGCCAGCAGCTACGCGGCGGGCTACACAGATACGCAGTATTTT.

V gene TRBV7-2 combines with J gene TRBJ2-1; the match to TRBD2 covers 7 bases. The CDR3 runs 15 residues. With V trimmed by 6 bases and J by 2 bases, 7 bases remained unmatched. Germline V gene sequence: CDR1 SGHTA, CDR2 FQGNSA. In nucleotides, the CDR3 is TGTGCCAGCAGATGGAGCGGGGCCACCTACAATGAGCAGTTCTTC. Its translation: CASRWSGATYNEQFF. The whole variable domain, filled in from reference TRBV7-2 and TRBJ2-1, reads GAGVSQSPSNKVTEKGKDVELRCDPISGHTALYWYRQSLGQGLEFLIYFQGNSAPDKSGLPSDRFSAERTGGSVSTLTIQRTQQEDSAVYLCASRWSGATYNEQFFGPGTRLTVL.

This rearrangement joins TRBV19 to TRBJ2-1; 8 nucleotides align to TRBD1. The CDR3 loop spans 15 amino acids. V lost 6 bases to trimming and J lost 7 bases; unmatched junction nucleotides: 11. CDR1 and CDR2 (germline): LNHDA, SQIVND (reference sequence). As DNA, the CDR3 is TGTGCCAGTAGAATCGGGACAGGTTTTTCAAATGAGCAGTTCTTC. Translated, it gives CASRIGTGFSNEQFF.

The V call is TRBV30, the J call TRBJ1-2; TRBD1 is a possible D gene (5 bases). This CDR3 region has 13 residues. Germline V gene lookup returns CDR1 GTSNPN and CDR2 SVGIG (reference sequence). Trimming took 0 bases from V and 8 from J, leaving 13 bases between them. CDR3 sequence reads: CAWSVSLQGGYTF. CDR3 nucleotide sequence: TGTGCCTGGAGTGTATCCCTCCAGGGAGGCTACACCTTC.

As concerns this clone: The sample carries other DNA sequences with the same CDR3. This chain links TRBV28 with TRBJ2-7; D unclear. The CDR3 is 12 residues long. CDR1 is MDHEN and CDR2 is SYDVKM in the germline V gene. Between the trimmed V and J ends, which lost 1 base and 4 bases, there was a span of 5 bases. DNA of the CDR3: TGTGCCAGCAGTTTATTTGGTTACGAGCAGTACTTC. Protein product: CASSLFGYEQYF.

V usage is TRBV19 and J usage is TRBJ2-3; no firm D call. CDR3 length: 17 residues. CDR1 LNHDA and CDR2 SQIVND come from the germline V gene (reference sequence). V was pared by 5 bases and J by 3 bases, with 21 bases between. The CDR3 DNA sequence: TGTGCCAGTAGTGTTTTCAGGACCGACCTAGGGACAGATACGCAGTATTTT. Translation gives CASSVFRTDLGTDTQYF. The full variable domain, in which reference TRBV19 and TRBJ2-3 provide the parts outside the CDR3, is DGGITQSPKYLFRKEGQNVTLSCEQNLNHDAMYWYRQDPGQGLRLIYYSQIVNDFQKGDIAEGYSVSREKKESFPLTVTSAQKNPTAFYLCASSVFRTDLGTDTQYFGPGTRLTVL.

The chain links TRBV5-1 to TRBJ2-1, with D tentatively TRBD2 (6 bases). This CDR3 comprises 15 residues. The germline CDR1 and CDR2 sequences are SGHRS and YFSETQ. The V end was cut by 0 bases, the J end by 6 bases, with 13 bases between. The CDR3 sequence: CASSLATLARNEQFF. As DNA, the CDR3 is TGCGCCAGCAGCTTGGCCACCCTAGCGCGCAATGAGCAGTTCTTC.

The rearrangement uses TRBV5-4 and TRBJ2-5; 8 positions agree with TRBD1. V was clipped by 4 bases and J by 3 bases; unmatched bases: 2. Germline V gene sequence: CDR1 SGHNT, CDR2 YYREEE (reference sequence). The CDR3 contains 13 residues. In DNA, the CDR3 is TGTGCCAGCAGCCAGGACAGGGAAGAGACCCAGTACTTC. It specifies CASSQDREETQYF.

This clone was detected only once. V and J are TRBV7-8 and TRBJ1-4, with D possibly TRBD1 on 6 matching bases. V was trimmed by 1 base and J by 5 bases, leaving 20 bases between them. CDR1 is SGHVS, CDR2 FQNEAQ, per germline. The CDR3 totals 18 residues. The CDR3 spells CASSLDIERTDLNEKLFF. The CDR3 bases are TGTGCCAGCAGCTTAGACATAGAACGGACAGACTTAAATGAAAAACTGTTTTTT.

Details on this clone: One end of the junction varies from germline; a read error may be responsible. The V and J genes are TRBV30 and TRBJ1-3; no firm D call. Germline V gene sequence: CDR1 GTSNPN, CDR2 SVGIG (reference sequence). The length of the CDR3 is 11 residues. CDR3 amino acids: CAWSLGGPKDF. CDR3 in DNA: TGTGCCTGGAGTCTAGGAGGGCCTAAAGATTTT.

The chain has TRBV16 and TRBJ1-5, with D maybe TRBD1 (5 bases). There are 17 residues in the CDR3. Germline loops: CDR1 KGHSY, CDR2 FQNENV. V gave up 4 bases and J gave up 0 bases, with 16 bases separating them. For the CDR3, the DNA is TGTGCCAGCAGCCCCCCAGCGGGGCGGTATAGCAATCAGCCCCAGCATTTT. This codes for CASSPPAGRYSNQPQHF.

This chain connects TRBV11-3 to TRBJ2-1, with TRBD1 matching 8 bases. Germline lookup yields CDR1 SGHNT and CDR2 YENEEA. This CDR3 spans 14 amino acids. The V and J ends lost 5 bases and 9 bases, in that order; junction bases with no gene match: 9. The CDR3 coding sequence is TGTGCCAGCAGCAGACAGGGGTTACACGGTGAGCAGTTCTTC. The encoded protein is CASSRQGLHGEQFF.

The chain recombines TRBV4-1 with TRBJ2-7; 8 nucleotides align to TRBD2. Germline trimming cut 1 base from V and 2 bases from J; bases unmatched to any gene: 4. Germline-derived CDR1 and CDR2 are MGHRA and YSYEKL. The CDR3 consists of 15 residues. The CDR3 coding sequence is TGCGCCAGCAGCCAAGTTCTAGCGGGCACCTACGAGCAGTACTTC. Its protein product is CASSQVLAGTYEQYF.

The genes are TRBV2 and TRBJ2-2, with 7 bases identical to TRBD1. The junction had 6 bases not matched to a gene; V was cut back by 7 bases and J by 10 bases. Germline values: CDR1 SNHLY, CDR2 FYNNEI. This CDR3 contains 12 residues. As DNA, the CDR3 is TGTGCCAGCACCCCAGGGGGAGTGGAGCTGTTTTTT. Translated, it gives CASTPGGVELFF.

The rearrangement joins TRBV6-4 to TRBJ2-1; 7 bases fit TRBD1. The germline gives CDR1 MRHNA, CDR2 SNTAGT. CDR3 length: 16 residues. V lost 10 bases, J lost 4 bases, and 16 bases stayed unmatched. As DNA, the CDR3 is TGTGCCACCTCCCTTGGGGGACAGACCTATTACAATGAGCAGTTCTTC. It codes for CATSLGGQTYYNEQFF.

The CDR3 protein is CASSVQGPGTEAFF. The CDR3, as DNA: TGTGCCAGCAGCGTACAGGGGCCGGGGACTGAAGCTTTCTTT. V is TRBV7-2 and J is TRBJ1-1, with 7 bases fitting TRBD1. J was trimmed by 5 bases and V by 5 bases; bases with no gene match: 8. Germline V gives CDR1 SGHTA, CDR2 FQGNSA. The CDR3 consists of 14 residues.

This chain joins TRBV11-2 and TRBJ2-7, with TRBD1 matching 10 bases. Germline V lookup: CDR1 SGHAT, CDR2 FQNNGV. This CDR3 spans 15 amino acids. V lost 3 bases, J lost 3 bases, and 5 bases stayed unmatched. The CDR3 nucleotides read TGTGCCAGCAGCTTCGACAGGGGGCAATACTACGAGCAGTACTTC. Translated, it gives CASSFDRGQYYEQYF.

This rearrangement joins TRBV28 to TRBJ1-1; possible D gene TRBD1, 6 bases. Germline V gene lookup returns CDR1 MDHEN and CDR2 SYDVKM. The CDR3 runs to 14 residues. Trimming pared 6 bases from V and 7 bases from J, leaving 18 bases between. CDR3 loop: CASRINREFYEAFF. The CDR3 DNA reads TGTGCCAGCAGAATCAACAGGGAATTCTATGAAGCTTTCTTT.